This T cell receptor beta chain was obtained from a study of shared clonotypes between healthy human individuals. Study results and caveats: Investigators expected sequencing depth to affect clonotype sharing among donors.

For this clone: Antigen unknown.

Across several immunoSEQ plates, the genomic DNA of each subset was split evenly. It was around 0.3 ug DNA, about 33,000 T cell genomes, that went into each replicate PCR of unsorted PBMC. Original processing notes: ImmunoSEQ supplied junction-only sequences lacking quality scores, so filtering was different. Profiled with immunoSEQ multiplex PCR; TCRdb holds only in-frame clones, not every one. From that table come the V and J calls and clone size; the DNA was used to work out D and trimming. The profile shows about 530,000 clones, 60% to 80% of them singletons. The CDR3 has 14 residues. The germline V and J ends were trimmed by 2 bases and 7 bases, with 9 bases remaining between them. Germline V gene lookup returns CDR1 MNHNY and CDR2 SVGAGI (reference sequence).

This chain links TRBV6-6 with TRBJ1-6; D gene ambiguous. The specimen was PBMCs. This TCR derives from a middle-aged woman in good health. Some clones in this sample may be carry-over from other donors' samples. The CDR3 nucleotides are TGTGCCAGCAGTTACAGGGTTAGGAATTCACCCCTCCACTTT. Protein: CASSYRVRNSPLHF.